This T cell receptor beta chain was observed in a study of blood T cell repertoires in COVID-19. Overall study context: Donors in the United States, Italy and Spain gave samples during acute or convalescent COVID-19. PBMCs, B-cell-depleted T cells, or T cells provided the cDNA or gDNA that made up the material.

The CDR3 is 14 amino acids. After removal of 0 bases from V and 7 bases from J, the junction contained 6 bases not matched to a gene. Germline CDR1 SGHRS, CDR2 YFSETQ. Authors' data handling: Using reference gene primer amplification, nucleated cell counts were estimated. Produced via immunoSEQ multiplex PCR; TCRdb's table is partial and in-frame only. V and J calls plus clone size are reproduced from that table; the DNA served to infer D and trimming. The sample includes fewer than 200,000 clones, roughly 85% seen only once; the top ten take more than 0.85%. The rearrangement links TRBV5-1 to TRBJ1-2; 7 bases are a match to TRBD1. Sequencing was carried out using peripheral blood. The TCR sequence derives from a man in his forties with acute or convalescent COVID-19. The CDR3 region is CASSLEGGAGGYTF. CDR3 nucleotide sequence: TGCGCCAGCAGCTTGGAAGGGGGCGCGGGTGGCTACACCTTC.